This T cell receptor (beta chain) was obtained from a study of T cell repertoires in cytomegalovirus infection (dated by TCRdb to about 2019). Looking at the study overall: Peptide stimulations targeted recently identified HLA-C-restricted CMV epitopes, whose presentation resists viral immunomodulation, together with well-studied HLA-B-restricted epitopes. Donor HLA type was relevant to the analysis, because carriage of CMV infection together with the matching HLA type was indicated by public TCR beta signatures. Broader findings and caveats from the paper: Carriers of CMV infection plus the relevant HLA type were discriminated by the cumulative frequency of public TCR beta family members in the study cohort and in an independent 352-donor cohort. The ex vivo response was dominated by HLA-C-restricted CMV-specific TCR beta clonotypes, and the single most frequent clonotype in two of eight donors was supplied by these HLA-C-restricted clonotypes.

The junction shows trimming of 5 bases on V and 0 bases on J, plus 17 bases between the germline ends. Via the germline V gene (reference sequence), CDR1 is MNHEY and CDR2 SMNVEV. The CDR3 runs 17 amino acids, cysteine and phenylalanine included. The only DNA kept is the CDR3, 51 bases in frame from the first base. Instrument used: Illumina HiSeq 1500. TCRdb reworked the public reads: Q25 trimming with fastp, MiXCR clone assembly, productive beta chains retained. Entries that share a CDR3 protein sequence are merged under the most common genes and DNA. Recorded for this sample are hundreds of thousands of distinct CDR3 sequences; roughly 31% of them occurred a single time. The ten largest clones take up 13% of the sample. Explained via the paper, the treatment or condition label denotes: in vitro stimulation with specific CMV peptide epitopes to enrich CMV-specific T cells. As concerns this clonotype: Its antigen target is currently unknown. No base-level quality is on record; no much larger clone is a single base apart.

The sample consisted of cultured CD8+ T cells from PBMCs, taken from culture after CMV antigen stimulation. This receptor was identified in a human donor in good health (CMV status not recorded). Some clones in this sample may be carry-over from other donors' samples. The chain links TRBV27 with TRBJ1-5; there is no confident call for the D gene. For the CDR3, the sequence is CASSPSIGDSSNQPQHF. The base sequence is TGTGCCAGCAGTCCCAGCATAGGCGACTCTAGCAATCAGCCCCAGCATTTT.